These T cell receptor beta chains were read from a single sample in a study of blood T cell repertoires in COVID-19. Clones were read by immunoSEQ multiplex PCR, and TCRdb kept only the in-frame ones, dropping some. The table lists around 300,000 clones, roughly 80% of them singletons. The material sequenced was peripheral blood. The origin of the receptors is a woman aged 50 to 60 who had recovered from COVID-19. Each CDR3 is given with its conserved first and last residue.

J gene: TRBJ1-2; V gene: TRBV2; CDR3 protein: CASSEPGQGSPGTF
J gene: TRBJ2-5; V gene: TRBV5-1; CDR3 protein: CASSLVEGLETQYF
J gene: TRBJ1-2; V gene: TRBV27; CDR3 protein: CASRTQGGPNYGYTF
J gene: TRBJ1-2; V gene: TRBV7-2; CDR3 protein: CASSLVSQGDYGYTF
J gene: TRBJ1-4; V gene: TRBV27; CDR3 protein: CASSLGGQPANEKLFF
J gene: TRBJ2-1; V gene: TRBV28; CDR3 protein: CASSLSGLVNNEQFF
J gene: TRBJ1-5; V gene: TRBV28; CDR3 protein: CASSLWGGTQVFNQPQHF
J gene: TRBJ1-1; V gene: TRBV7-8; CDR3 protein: CASSPRRDLAFF
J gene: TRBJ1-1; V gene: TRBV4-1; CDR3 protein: CASSLGGQGNTEAFF
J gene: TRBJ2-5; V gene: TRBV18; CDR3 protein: CASSPGQPWETQYF
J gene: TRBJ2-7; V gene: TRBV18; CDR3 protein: CASSPETGAVNEQYF
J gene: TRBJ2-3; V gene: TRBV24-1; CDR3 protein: CATSDLSSEAQYF
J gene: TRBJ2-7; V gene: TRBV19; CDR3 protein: CASSRGGQGYEQYF
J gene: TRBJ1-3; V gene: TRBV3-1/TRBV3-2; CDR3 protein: CASSQRQGSGNTIYF
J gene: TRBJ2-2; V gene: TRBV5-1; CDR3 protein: CASSYLAQGANTGELFF
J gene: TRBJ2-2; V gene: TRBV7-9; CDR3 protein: CASIMSSGTGPGELFF
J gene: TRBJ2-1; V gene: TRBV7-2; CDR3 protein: CASSLTGRSYNEQFF
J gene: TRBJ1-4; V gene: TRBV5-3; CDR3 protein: CARSCLVGARAPNEKLFF
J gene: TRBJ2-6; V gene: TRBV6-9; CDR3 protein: CASSSLQGMSPLSSNVLTF
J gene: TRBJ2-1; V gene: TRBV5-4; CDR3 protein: CASSETSGGYNEQFF
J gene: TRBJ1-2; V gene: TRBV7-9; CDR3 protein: CASSLALGQGVSGYTF
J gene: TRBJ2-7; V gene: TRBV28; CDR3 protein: CASSDSAGGGSEQYF